These 27 T cell receptor beta chains were sequenced from one sample in a study of radiation and T cells in renal cell carcinoma. Noted time point: blood 4 weeks post-SBRT, at nephrectomy. Treatment noted: 15 Gy SBRT to primary tumor, nephrectomy 4 weeks later. The assay was immunoSEQ multiplex PCR, and TCRdb's table has in-frame clones only and misses some. The sample includes around 180,000 clones, about nine tenths of them seen just once. The sample here was blood, taken from a patient whose treatment included radiotherapy and nephrectomy. Receptors were obtained from a woman in her 50s with renal cell carcinoma.

This chain links TRBV4-1 with TRBJ1-1; TRBD1 aligns across 11 bases. The length of the CDR3 is 18 residues. J gave up 4 bases and V 0 bases, and 10 bases lay outside the gene matches. In germline, CDR1 is MGHRA, CDR2 YSYEKL. CDR3 in DNA: TGCGCCAGCAGCCAAGATGTGAGGACAGGGGGCTTCGGCACTGAAGCTTTCTTT. Translation gives CASSQDVRTGGFGTEAFF.

This chain links TRBV4-2 with TRBJ2-5; 8 bases are shared with TRBD2. Germline V CDR1 and CDR2: LGHNA, YNFKEQ. The CDR3 contains 15 residues. Germline trimming cut 2 bases from V and 5 bases from J; bases unmatched to any gene: 7. The CDR3 DNA follows: TGTGCCAGCAGCCAACCTCGGGAGGGAATCGAGACCCAGTACTTC. It codes for CASSQPREGIETQYF.

V and J are TRBV5-1 and TRBJ2-7; tentative D call: TRBD2 (6 bases). Germline values: CDR1 SGHRS, CDR2 YFSETQ. There are 14 residues in the CDR3. Trimming removed 5 bases at V and 4 bases at J, with 16 bases between. The CDR3 spells CASRPGDARYEQYF. CDR3 DNA: TGCGCCAGCAGACCGGGGGACGCGAGGTACGAGCAGTACTTC.

The gene calls are TRBV5-4 and TRBJ2-5; 8 positions agree with TRBD2. The V gene end was trimmed by 0 bases and the J gene end by 2 bases; junction bases not matched to a gene: 6. The CDR3 is made up of 16 amino acids. Germline CDR1 and CDR2: SGHNT and YYREEE (reference sequence). CDR3 amino acids: CASSLGRGGSQETQYF. The CDR3 region has the DNA TGTGCCAGCAGCTTGGGACGGGGGGGCTCACAAGAGACCCAGTACTTC.

The V call is TRBV9, the J call TRBJ2-5, with 8 positions matching TRBD2. V lost 3 bases to trimming and J lost 10 bases; unmatched junction nucleotides: 8. This CDR3 comprises 13 residues. Germline CDR1 SGDLS, CDR2 YYNGEE. Here the CDR3 DNA reads TGTGCCAGCAGCGCAGTAAGCGGGGGTGTCCAGTACTTC. It yields the protein CASSAVSGGVQYF.

V and J are TRBV6-1 and TRBJ1-5; D is perhaps TRBD1 (6 bases). The CDR3 covers 20 residues. The germline CDR1 and CDR2 sequences are MNHNS and SASEGT. With 8 bases removed from V and 5 bases from J, the gap between germline ends came to 34 bases. CDR3 bases: TGTGCCAGCGGTGGGATATTGGGCCTATTTCAACAGGGTATCTATCAGCCCCAGCATTTT. It yields the protein CASGGILGLFQQGIYQPQHF.

In nucleotides, the CDR3 is TGTGCCAGCCAAAGGCGGCAGGGGAGGACTGAAGCTTTCTTT. Protein product: CASQRRQGRTEAFF. The rearrangement links TRBV7-9 to TRBJ1-1; tentative D call: TRBD1 (6 bases). The germline V gene has CDR1 SEHNR and CDR2 FQNEAQ (reference sequence). With 8 bases removed from V and 5 bases from J, the gap between germline ends came to 18 bases. CDR3 length: 14 residues.

With respect to this clone: Other DNA sequences within the sample encode an identical CDR3. The chain carries TRBV10-3 and TRBJ2-7; possibly TRBD2 for D (6 bases). The CDR3 totals 15 residues. Trimming shortened V by 6 bases and J by 1 base, and 16 bases separated the two germline ends. Germline V CDR1 and CDR2: ENHRY, SYGVKD. This CDR3 is CAISDSGGPSYEQYF. DNA for the CDR3: TGTGCCATCAGCGATAGCGGAGGGCCTTCCTACGAGCAGTACTTC.

This clone has a single count. This chain uses TRBV9 with TRBJ1-1; a weak D match, TRBD1 (5 bases). Germline V gene lookup returns CDR1 SGDLS and CDR2 YYNGEE. The CDR3 contains 14 residues. V lost 4 bases and J lost 1, with 11 bases in between. CDR3 residues: CASSWDVGNTEAFF. The CDR3 bases are TGTGCCAGCAGCTGGGACGTTGGGAACACTGAAGCTTTCTTT.

This chain links TRBV5-1 with TRBJ1-5; D is unclear. V lost 0 bases, J lost 7 bases, and 8 bases lay in between. Germline V gene lookup returns CDR1 SGHRS and CDR2 YFSETQ. The CDR3 is 13 residues long. Here the CDR3 DNA reads TGCGCCAGCAGCTTGGAGGTGGGCCAGCCCCAGCATTTT. This sequence encodes CASSLEVGQPQHF.

This clone was observed once. The V gene is TRBV5-1, the J gene TRBJ1-1; the D gene is possibly TRBD1 (6 bases). Germline CDR1 and CDR2: SGHRS and YFSETQ. The CDR3 has 14 amino acids. The V end was cut by 0 bases, the J end by 10 bases, with 16 bases between. The CDR3 DNA reads as TGCGCCAGCAGCTTGGAAGTCGCTAGGGGGGGAGCTTTCTTT. It yields the protein CASSLEVARGGAFF.

The chain carries TRBV7-9 and TRBJ1-1; no reliable D call. This CDR3 is built from 16 residues. From germline, CDR1 is SEHNR and CDR2 FQNEAQ (reference sequence). Trimming left V 4 bases short and J 4 bases short, with 19 bases between. The CDR3 DNA is TGTGCCAGCAGCTCGTTCAAGTCGACTCTTGGCACTGAAGCTTTCTTT. Amino acids: CASSSFKSTLGTEAFF.

This clone is a singleton in its sample. This chain joins TRBV6-5 and TRBJ1-2; D is perhaps TRBD1 (6 bases). Trimming cost V 6 bases and J 8 bases, with 16 bases left between them. In germline, CDR1 is MNHEY, CDR2 SVGAGI. This CDR3 region has 13 residues. This chain's CDR3 is CASSFGQHEGYTF. In DNA, the CDR3 is TGTGCCAGCAGCTTCGGACAGCACGAGGGCTACACCTTC.

The V and J genes are TRBV7-9 and TRBJ1-1; D gene ambiguous. Germline V lookup: CDR1 SEHNR, CDR2 FQNEAQ (reference sequence). Trimming removed 5 bases from V and 2 bases from J, with 12 bases in between. This CDR3 has 14 residues. This chain's CDR3 is CASSLRAPNTEAFF. CDR3 coding DNA: TGTGCCAGCAGCCTCCGGGCCCCAAACACTGAAGCTTTCTTT. The variable domain in full, with the rest retrieved from reference TRBV7-9 and TRBJ1-1, is DTGVSQNPRHKITKRGQNVTFRCDPISEHNRLYWYRQTLGQGPEFLTYFQNEAQLEKSRLLSDRFSAERPKGSFSTLEIQRTEQGDSAMYLCASSLRAPNTEAFFGQGTRLTVV.

The CDR3 DNA is TGTGCCAGCAGCGTAGATCTAACCAGCGGGGAGCTGTTTTTT. It encodes CASSVDLTSGELFF. The chain couples TRBV9 to TRBJ2-2; D remains unclear. CDR1 SGDLS and CDR2 YYNGEE come from the germline V gene. The V end lost 0 bases, the J end lost 7 bases, and 10 bases lay between the germline ends. The CDR3 length is 14 residues.

The rearrangement links TRBV6-1 to TRBJ1-3; D unclear. Germline CDR1 MNHNS, CDR2 SASEGT. Trimming took 3 bases from V and 0 from J, leaving 9 bases between them. The CDR3 runs 15 residues. The CDR3 DNA sequence: TGTGCCAGCAGTGAGTCTTGGGACTCTGGAAACACCATATATTTT. Translated, it gives CASSESWDSGNTIYF.

The chain has TRBV30 and TRBJ2-3, with 13 nucleotides matching TRBD2. The CDR3 runs 17 residues. J gave up 0 bases and V 6 bases, and 9 bases lay outside the gene matches. Germline V gives CDR1 GTSNPN, CDR2 SVGIG (reference sequence). CDR3 in amino acids: CACTPMGLAGSTDTQYF. The CDR3 DNA reads as TGTGCCTGTACTCCTATGGGACTAGCGGGGAGCACAGATACGCAGTATTTT.

V usage is TRBV19 and J usage is TRBJ1-3; perhaps TRBD1 as D (5 bases). The V gene lost 7 bases and the J gene lost 1 base, with 20 bases spanning the gap. Germline lookup yields CDR1 LNHDA and CDR2 SQIVND (reference sequence). CDR3 size: 17 residues. This CDR3 reads CASTVGAGPRSGNTIYF. The CDR3 nucleotides read TGTGCCAGTACCGTCGGGGCAGGGCCGCGTTCTGGAAACACCATATATTTT.

The chain links TRBV29-1 to TRBJ2-1; no definite D call. CDR3 length: 13 amino acids. Trimming took off 6 bases at V and 7 bases at J, with 16 bases between the two ends. Germline V CDR1 and CDR2: SQVTM, ANQGSEA. CDR3 region: CSVAAAGANEQFF. CDR3 in DNA: TGCAGCGTGGCCGCGGCCGGAGCGAATGAGCAGTTCTTC.

This rearrangement joins TRBV6-6 to TRBJ2-7, with D possibly matching TRBD1 (5 bases). Trimming took off 2 bases at V and 1 base at J, with 15 bases between the two ends. Germline loops: CDR1 MNHNY, CDR2 SVGAGI (reference sequence). This CDR3 spans 16 amino acids. Here the CDR3 DNA reads TGTGCCAGCAGTTACCCCGGCAGGGTGGATTCCTACGAGCAGTACTTC. Its translation is CASSYPGRVDSYEQYF.

The chain combines TRBV5-1 with TRBJ2-5, with D tentatively TRBD1 (6 bases). The CDR3 loop spans 13 amino acids. Trimming pared 2 bases from V and 5 bases from J, leaving 10 bases between. Germline CDR1 is SGHRS and CDR2 is YFSETQ. CDR3 sequence: CASSFTQGETQYF. CDR3 sequence (DNA): TGCGCCAGCAGCTTTACTCAGGGGGAGACCCAGTACTTC.

The V and J genes are TRBV13 and TRBJ2-3, with D perhaps matching TRBD2 (5 bases). The CDR3 totals 16 residues. With 6 bases removed from V and 5 bases from J, the gap between germline ends came to 21 bases. CDR1 and CDR2 (germline): PRHDT, FYEKMQ (reference sequence). In DNA form, the CDR3 reads TGTGCCAGCAGTAACAGCCCAATCGGGGTTCAAGATACGCAGTATTTT. It encodes CASSNSPIGVQDTQYF. Full variable domain (outside the CDR3, taken from reference TRBV13 and TRBJ2-3): AAGVIQSPRHLIKEKRETATLKCYPIPRHDTVYWYQQGPGQDPQFLISFYEKMQSDKGSIPDRFSAQQFSDYHSELNMSSLELGDSALYFCASSNSPIGVQDTQYFGPGTRLTVL.

The chain is built from TRBV2 and TRBJ2-1; TRBD2 agrees at 11 bases. Looked up from germline, CDR1 is SNHLY and CDR2 is FYNNEI. The CDR3 length is 13 residues. J lost 14 bases, V lost 10 bases, and 13 bases had no gene match. DNA of the CDR3: TGTGCCATCCCACGGCCTAGCGGGGGGCCGGAGTTCTTC. Its protein is CAIPRPSGGPEFF. The entire variable domain, with the rest obtained from reference TRBV2 and TRBJ2-1, is as follows: EPEVTQTPSHQVTQMGQEVILRCVPISNHLYFYWYRQILGQKVEFLVSFYNNEISEKSEIFDDQFSVERPDGSNFTLKIRSTKLEDSAMYFCAIPRPSGGPEFFGPGTRLTVL.

A few counts support this clone. This sequence joins TRBV19 and TRBJ1-6, with 10 bases matching TRBD1. Germline CDR1 LNHDA, CDR2 SQIVND (reference sequence). The CDR3 contains 14 residues. J lost 10 bases, V lost 4 bases, and 4 bases had no gene match. The CDR3 here is CASSNRDRGSPLHF. DNA of the CDR3: TGTGCCAGTAGTAACCGGGACAGGGGCTCACCCCTCCACTTT.

V usage is TRBV9 and J usage is TRBJ1-1; D unresolved. V lost 0 bases, J lost 1 base, and 10 bases lay in between. The CDR3 extends over 15 amino acids. Germline CDR1 SGDLS, CDR2 YYNGEE. CDR3 in amino acids: CASSVAPTANTEAFF. In DNA, the CDR3 is TGTGCCAGCAGCGTAGCTCCCACGGCGAACACTGAAGCTTTCTTT.

V and J are TRBV11-2 and TRBJ2-7; possibly TRBD1 or TRBD2 for D (5 bases each). This CDR3 spans 14 amino acids. With 8 bases removed from V and 3 bases from J, the gap between germline ends came to 17 bases. The germline CDR1 and CDR2 sequences are SGHAT and FQNNGV. DNA for the CDR3: TGTGCCAGCCGTCGCCCGGGACCCAACTACGAGCAGTACTTC. This encodes CASRRPGPNYEQYF. Based on the CDR3 plus reference TRBV11-2 and TRBJ2-7, the full variable domain is EAGVAQSPRYKIIEKRQSVAFWCNPISGHATLYWYQQILGQGPKLLIQFQNNGVVDDSQLPKDRFSAERLKGVDSTLKIQPAKLEDSAVYLCASRRPGPNYEQYFGPGTRLTVT.

The genes are TRBV7-3 and TRBJ2-7, with D unresolved. There are 13 residues in the CDR3. CDR1 and CDR2 from the germline V gene are SGHTA and FQGTGA. The V end was cut by 2 bases, the J end by 4 bases, with 9 bases between. The CDR3 here is CASSLERLYEQYF. CDR3 nucleotide sequence: TGTGCCAGCAGCTTAGAACGGCTTTACGAGCAGTACTTC.